This TCR beta chain was found in a study of response to subunit inactivated influenza vaccine. TCRdb fed the RT-PCR reads into MiXCR, producing one record per CDR3 protein. The table has about 800,000 distinct CDR3 sequences, approximately 21% seen once. V was clipped by 1 base and J by 7 bases, with 14 bases between them. In germline, CDR1 is SGHTA, CDR2 FQGNSA. This CDR3 spans 15 amino acids. V is TRBV7-2 and J is TRBJ1-5; D unresolved. This specimen consisted of PBMCs from blood, obtained less than 6 days after vaccination. The clonotype originates from a man aged 50-60 years who received an inactivated influenza vaccine. In DNA form, the CDR3 reads TGTGCCAGCAGCTTAGGGTTGGGAGCCCGGCAGCCCCAGCATTTT. Protein product: CASSLGLGARQPQHF.